The 32 T cell receptor delta chains below were found in one sample sequenced in a study of γδ T cells in repeated Plasmodium falciparum infection. Flow sorting of PBMC yielded separate Vgamma9/Vdelta2+ and Vdelta2-negative gammadelta T cell populations for bulk repertoire analysis. TCRdb re-processed the multiplex PCR reads via CATT. The sample shows about 93,000 delta-chain clones, 0.95% to 1% of them seen only once. Sequencing was carried out using gamma-delta T cells from blood. These receptors all come from a pool of human donors (malaria-infected and uninfected, not separated).

In the case of this clone: A far larger clone differs by one base, so this is likely a read error. Other nucleotide sequences from this sample produce the same CDR3. This chain links TRDV1 with TRDJ1; possible D gene TRDD2, 7 bases. The CDR3 totals 20 residues. Germline loops: CDR1 TSWWSYY, CDR2 QGS. The CDR3 DNA reads as TGTGCTCTTGGGGAAAGTTCCTACTCTGGGGATCCAGCTTACACCGATAAGCTCATCTTT. Its protein product is CALGESSYSGDPAYTDKLIF.

This clone has just a few counts. The protein that TCRdb holds for this DNA derives from a much larger clone and differs from the translated DNA at residue 4, which likely indicates a read error; the protein shown here is translated from the DNA. The chain links TRDV1 to TRDJ1, with 11 bases that match TRDD3. As TCRdb names no J gene, one was assigned here on the basis of a DNA match to germline. The CDR3 runs 15 residues. Germline V gene data show CDR1 as TSWWSYY and CDR2 as QGS. The CDR3 loop is CALRELSLGDNKLIF. The DNA of the CDR3 is TGTGCTCTTAGGGAACTCTCACTGGGGGATAATAAACTCATCTTT.

This clone was detected ten times or more. The protein recorded in TCRdb matches a much larger clone and deviates from this DNA's translation at residue 5, suggesting a read error; the protein here is obtained by translating the DNA. The rearrangement links TRDV2 to TRDJ1, with TRDD3 matching 11 bases. The J gene is absent in TCRdb and was assigned here via DNA matching to germline. Germline CDR1 GEAIGNYY, CDR2 EKD. The CDR3 totals 17 residues. With V trimmed by 3 bases and J by 2 bases, 10 bases remained unmatched. In DNA, the CDR3 is TGTGCCTGTGACCCGGTACTGGGGGATAGCACGACCGATAAACTCATCTTT. It yields the protein CACDPVLGDSTTDKLIF.

About this clone: The translation of this DNA and the TCRdb protein of a much larger clone differ at residue 3, probably owing to a read error; the protein shown here is translated from the DNA. The chain couples TRDV2 to TRDJ1; 11 nucleotides align to TRDD3. The J gene, absent from TCRdb, was called here by matching the DNA to germline. The germline CDR1 and CDR2 sequences are GEAIGNYY and EKD. This CDR3 spans 16 amino acids. CDR3 region: CAYDTVGDTEPDKLIF. DNA of the CDR3: TGTGCCTATGACACCGTGGGGGATACGGAGCCCGATAAACTCATCTTT.

Regarding this clone: With a far larger clone one base away, a read error is the likely cause. This CDR3 is also generated by other DNA sequences in the sample. This rearrangement joins TRDV1 to TRDJ1; a possible D gene is TRDD3 (6 bases). The germline gives CDR1 TSWWSYY, CDR2 QGS. Trimming stripped 9 bases from V and 0 bases from J, with 26 bases between. CDR3 length: 18 amino acids. The CDR3, as DNA: TGTGCTCTGACACAAGAGGGAAGGCTGGGGCCGTACACCGATAAACTCATCTTT. This sequence encodes CALTQEGRLGPYTDKLIF.

On this clone itself: TCRdb has a much larger clone's protein, which differs at residue 16 from the translation of this DNA, likely because of a read error; what is shown is the protein translated from the DNA. The chain recombines TRDV2 with TRDJ2, with 13 nucleotides matching TRDD3. No J gene was available from TCRdb, and it was assigned here by a germline match of the DNA. This CDR3 region has 19 residues. Looked up from germline, CDR1 is GEAIGNYY and CDR2 is EKD. The CDR3 DNA is TGTGCCTGTGACACCGTACTGGGGGATACGCGGGCTTTGACAGCACGACTCTTCTTT. This translates into CACDTVLGDTRALTARLFF.

This clone showed up just a few times. A far larger clone differs by one base, so this is likely a read error. This sample also contains other DNA sequences that code for the same CDR3. This chain connects TRDV2 to TRDJ1; the match to TRDD3 covers 8 bases. TCRdb does not report a J gene; here it was assigned by matching the DNA to germline references. After removal of 2 bases from V and 2 bases from J, the junction contained 6 bases not matched to a gene. The CDR3 is 15 residues long. The germline CDR1 and CDR2 sequences are GEAIGNYY and EKD. The CDR3 DNA sequence: TGTGCCTGTGACAATCTGGGGGACAAGACCGATAAACTCATCTTT. It yields the protein CACDNLGDKTDKLIF.

There are a few counts of this clone. The protein in TCRdb stems from a much larger clone and differs at residue 5 from this DNA's translation, likely a read error; here the protein is translated from the DNA. CDR3 region: CACDHLSRGYAYTDKLIF. In DNA form, the CDR3 reads TGTGCCTGTGACCACCTCTCAAGGGGATACGCGTACACCGATAAACTCATCTTT. The V call is TRDV2, the J call TRDJ1, with 9 nucleotides matching TRDD3. The V gene's germline CDR1 is GEAIGNYY and CDR2 EKD. V shed 3 bases and J 0 bases; nucleotides not matched to a gene: 13. The length of the CDR3 is 18 residues.

In its sample, this clone was seen a few times. The TCRdb protein comes from a much larger clone and disagrees with this DNA's translation at residue 18, likely due to a read error; the protein given here is derived from the DNA. The chain uses TRDV2 and TRDJ1, with 10 positions matching TRDD3. Because TCRdb records no J gene, it was assigned here through a match of the DNA to germline. J gave up 3 bases and V 5 bases, and 32 bases lay outside the gene matches. From germline, CDR1 is GEAIGNYY and CDR2 EKD. The CDR3 length is 23 residues. The CDR3 DNA follows: TGTGCCTGTGGCAAACACTTCCTAATGAGGGGGATACGCTCCCGGGGTTGCCCCGATAAACTCATCTTT. Protein: CACGKHFLMRGIRSRGCPDKLIF.

A word on this clone: A read error likely explains why the TCRdb protein, taken from a much larger clone, differs from this DNA's translation at residue 15; the protein shown is translated from the DNA. V usage is TRDV2 and J usage is TRDJ1, with 9 bases fitting TRDD3. TCRdb carries no J gene annotation; the J gene was assigned here by matching the DNA with germline. The CDR3 spans 18 residues. The germline CDR1 and CDR2 sequences are GEAIGNYY and EKD. The DNA for the CDR3 is TGTGCCTGTGACAGAGTACTGGGGGACCCCACTTACACCGATGAACTCATCTTT. This translates into CACDRVLGDPTYTDELIF.

A few counts support this clone. TCRdb has a much larger clone's protein, which differs at residue 15 from the translation of this DNA, likely because of a read error; what is shown is the protein translated from the DNA. The chain couples TRDV1 to TRDJ1; no reliable D call. With 6 bases removed from V and 5 bases from J, the gap between germline ends came to 31 bases. The CDR3 has 19 amino acids. Germline lookup yields CDR1 TSWWSYY and CDR2 QGS. The CDR3 loop reads CALGRSLKARERLRDKLIF. The CDR3 nucleotides are TGTGCTCTTGGTAGGTCCCTGAAGGCCCGGGAGCGTCTAAGAGATAAACTCATCTTT.

On this clone: This likely stems from a read error, as it lies one base from a far larger clone. Other DNA sequences of this sample code for an identical CDR3. The V and J genes are TRDV2 and TRDJ3; 8 bases agree with TRDD3. Germline V CDR1 and CDR2: GEAIGNYY, EKD. There are 22 residues in the CDR3. The DNA for the CDR3 is TGTGCCTGTGACCGTATTCCTGCAGATGGGGGATCTGGCTCCTGGGACACCCGACAGATGTTTTTT. Translating gives CACDRIPADGGSGSWDTRQMFF.

This clone was recorded many times. This likely stems from a read error, as it lies one base from a far larger clone. This sample also contains other DNA sequences that code for the same CDR3. V and J are TRDV1 and TRDJ1; the D gene is possibly TRDD3 (7 bases). This CDR3 spans 17 amino acids. The germline gives CDR1 TSWWSYY, CDR2 QGS. CDR3 coding DNA: TGTGCCCTTGGGGAGCCTTCCCCTTCTTTGGGGGAGGCCAGACTCATCTTT. This translates into CALGEPSPSLGEARLIF.

Concerning this clone: A far larger clone is one nucleotide away, so this likely arose from a read error. The sample holds other DNA sequences that translate to the same CDR3. This rearrangement joins TRDV1 to TRDJ1; 11 nucleotides line up with TRDD3. TCRdb gives no J gene; it was assigned here by matching the DNA to germline. The CDR3 spans 19 residues. Germline V gene lookup returns CDR1 TSWWSYY and CDR2 QGS. This chain's CDR3 is CALGDLSSSGGYYTDKLIF. CDR3 DNA: TGCGCTCTTGGGGACCTGTCATCCTCTGGGGGATACTACACCGATAAACTCATCTTT.

A few counts support this clone. The protein TCRdb lists belongs to a much larger clone and differs from this DNA's translation at residue 14, which points to a read error; the protein shown is made from the DNA. V is TRDV1 and J is TRDJ1; 11 bases agree with TRDD3. Germline loops: CDR1 TSWWSYY, CDR2 QGS. Trimming cost V 6 bases and J 14 bases; bases outside gene matches: 23. CDR3 length: 17 residues. The CDR3 loop is CALGLFRPYWGITNIIF. In nucleotides, the CDR3 is TGTGCTCTTGGCCTATTCCGCCCATACTGGGGGATAACCAATATAATCTTT.

This clone was picked up a small number of times. For this DNA, TCRdb reports the protein of a much larger clone, which diverges at residue 11, most likely from a read error; the protein presented here is translated directly from the DNA. This chain links TRDV1 with TRDJ1; 10 bases are a match to TRDD3. The CDR3 is 24 residues long. CDR1 and CDR2 (germline): TSWWSYY, QGS. V was pared by 3 bases and J by 0 bases, with 28 bases of the junction left unmatched. The CDR3 DNA reads as TGTGCTCTTGGGGAGCCTTTTACCTTCCTCCGCTGGGGGATATATCCTAGGTACACCGATAAACTCATCTTT. Translated: CALGEPFTFLRWGIYPRYTDKLIF.

Remarks on this clone: The protein recorded in TCRdb matches a much larger clone and deviates from this DNA's translation at residue 15, suggesting a read error; the protein here is obtained by translating the DNA. J is TRDJ1 and V is TRDV2, with 13 bases identical to TRDD3. CDR1 and CDR2 from the germline V gene are GEAIGNYY and EKD. This CDR3 is 18 amino acids long. The CDR3 bases are TGTGCCTGTGACCCGATACTGGGGGATACGCATCAAACCGATGAACTCATCTTT. It is translated as CACDPILGDTHQTDELIF.

Remarks on this clone: This likely stems from a read error, as it lies one base from a far larger clone. Different DNA sequences within this sample yield the same CDR3. This chain links TRDV2 with TRDJ1, with 9 bases matching TRDD3. Since TCRdb gives no J gene, matching the DNA to germline was used here to assign it. CDR3 length equals 18 residues. The germline V gene has CDR1 GEAIGNYY and CDR2 EKD. The V gene end was trimmed by 3 bases and the J gene end by 0 bases; junction bases not matched to a gene: 13. The CDR3 DNA follows: TGTGCCTGTGACCCCTTGGGGGATATGGCTCAAGACACCGATAAACTCATCTTT. Amino acids: CACDPLGDMAQDTDKLIF.

This clone was seen a few times. The protein TCRdb lists belongs to a much larger clone and differs from this DNA's translation at residue 12, which points to a read error; the protein shown is made from the DNA. The V and J genes are TRDV1 and TRDJ1; TRDD3 agrees at 9 bases. The CDR3 has 20 residues. V shed 3 bases, J shed 0 bases, and the junction held 17 bases outside the gene matches. Germline values: CDR1 TSWWSYY, CDR2 QGS. In nucleotides, the CDR3 is TGTGCTCTTGGGGATCTCATTTCGTACTGGGGGACACGGCACACCGATAAACTCATCTTT. This codes for CALGDLISYWGTRHTDKLIF.

The table lists this clone with many counts. J is TRDJ1 and V is TRDV2, with a possible D match to TRDD3 (6 bases). CDR1 is GEAIGNYY and CDR2 is EKD in the germline V gene. Trimming removed 0 bases at V and 0 bases at J, with 10 bases between. The CDR3 has 15 residues. For the CDR3, the DNA is TGTGCCTGTGACACCGCTGGGGTCTACACCGATAAACTCATCTTT. This sequence encodes CACDTAGVYTDKLIF.

Comment on this clone: TCRdb pairs this DNA with a much larger clone's protein that differs at residue 15, likely a read error; the protein shown was translated from the DNA. This chain links TRDV3 with TRDJ1; possibly TRDD2 for D (6 bases). Here the J gene was assigned by germline matching of the DNA, as TCRdb has none. This CDR3 is built from 22 residues. Germline V gene lookup returns CDR1 TVYSNPD and CDR2 GDNSRS (reference sequence). Trimming took 3 bases from V and 10 from J, leaving 48 bases between them. The CDR3 DNA reads TGTGCCTTCAATCACCTTCTTCCTCCGTCGGTACTCTCAAATACCGGAGGTTGGAGACTCATCTTT. Amino acids: CAFNHLLPPSVLSNTGGWRLIF.

Regarding this clone: Since a far larger clone is one base different, this is likely a read error. This specimen includes other DNA sequences encoding the same CDR3. This chain joins TRDV2 and TRDJ3, with 7 nucleotides matching TRDD3. TCRdb does not report a J gene; here it was assigned by matching the DNA to germline references. Germline lookup yields CDR1 GEAIGNYY and CDR2 EKD. This CDR3 region has 18 residues. V was clipped by 7 bases and J by 0 bases; unmatched bases: 11. CDR3 sequence reads: CACDDAGGPSWDTRQMFF. The CDR3 DNA reads TGTGCCTGCGATGATGCTGGGGGCCCCTCCTGGGACACCCGACAGATGTTTTTC.

This clone was found many times. A much larger clone differs from this one at a single base, so this may be a read error. The chain uses TRDV2 and TRDJ1, with 12 bases aligning to TRDD3. From germline, CDR1 is GEAIGNYY and CDR2 EKD. The CDR3 contains 20 residues. The V segment lost 3 bases and the J segment 3 bases; nucleotides outside the gene matches: 19. The CDR3 loop is CACDAVGPGGYERLSDKLIF. The DNA for the CDR3 is TGTGCCTGTGACGCCGTAGGTCCTGGGGGATACGAAAGGCTTTCCGATAAACTCATCTTT.

This clone has only a few counts. The mismatch at residue 7 between this DNA's translation and the TCRdb protein of a much larger clone likely reflects a read error; the protein shown is translated from the DNA. The chain combines TRDV2 with TRDJ1; 11 bases agree with TRDD3. TCRdb offers no J gene call, so here the DNA was matched to germline to obtain one. After removal of 1 base from V and 7 bases from J, the junction contained 7 bases not matched to a gene. Germline V gene lookup returns CDR1 GEAIGNYY and CDR2 EKD. The CDR3 totals 15 residues. CDR3: CACDTISLGDTKLIF. CDR3 in DNA: TGTGCCTGTGACACGATTAGCCTGGGGGATACTAAACTCATCTTT.

This clone was detected a few times. A far larger clone is off by one base, so a read error is likely. Other DNA variants within this sample encode the same CDR3. V and J are TRDV1 and TRDJ2, with 11 bases fitting TRDD3. Matching the DNA to germline supplied the J gene, which TCRdb does not give. Germline V gene lookup returns CDR1 TSWWSYY and CDR2 QGS. This CDR3 spans 21 amino acids. The CDR3 bases are TGTGCCCTTACCCTCGCCTCCTCTGGGGGATACAACCCATTTTTGACAGCACAACTCTTCTTT. The encoded protein is CALTLASSGGYNPFLTAQLFF.

On this clone: One base separates it from a far larger clone, so it is likely a read error. The identical CDR3 is also encoded by other nucleotide sequences in the sample. The chain carries TRDV1 and TRDJ1, with 9 bases that match TRDD2. In the absence of a J gene in TCRdb, the DNA was matched to germline to assign it here. The CDR3 covers 22 residues. Germline CDR1 is TSWWSYY and CDR2 is QGS. CDR3: CALGALAFLQFLRGGSTDKLIF. DNA of the CDR3: TGTGCTCTCGGGGCCTTGGCCTTCCTACAATTTCTCCGGGGAGGGTCGACCGATAAACTCATCTTT.

As to this clone: Translating this DNA gives a protein that differs at residue 4 from the TCRdb one, which belongs to a much larger clone; a read error is likely, and the protein shown is this translation. The V and J genes are TRDV2 and TRDJ1; D is unclear. Germline matching of the DNA provided the J gene here, since TCRdb leaves it blank. There are 16 residues in the CDR3. Per the germline V gene, CDR1 is GEAIGNYY and CDR2 is EKD. The CDR3 coding sequence is TGTGCCTGTGGCACCGTCGGGGCACCTTACACCGATAAACTCATCTTT. This gives the protein CACGTVGAPYTDKLIF.

This clone was picked up a small number of times. The translation of this DNA and the TCRdb protein of a much larger clone differ at residue 5, probably owing to a read error; the protein shown here is translated from the DNA. The chain recombines TRDV1 with TRDJ1, with D perhaps matching TRDD2 (7 bases). The J gene, absent from TCRdb, was called here by matching the DNA to germline. This CDR3 is built from 25 residues. Per germline, CDR1 TSWWSYY and CDR2 QGS. With 4 bases removed from V and 2 bases from J, the gap between germline ends came to 44 bases. DNA for the CDR3: TGTGCTCTTGGGGGACTACAAAGGTACGTCTTCCTAGCTCCTACTGGGAACTATACTACCGATAAACTCATCTTT. Encoded protein: CALGGLQRYVFLAPTGNYTTDKLIF.

Comment on this clone: TCRdb pairs this DNA with a much larger clone's protein that differs at residue 7, likely a read error; the protein shown was translated from the DNA. This rearrangement joins TRDV1 to TRDJ1; D not resolved. The J gene comes from matching the DNA to germline here; TCRdb lacks it. V shed 2 bases and J shed 0 bases, with 19 bases lying between them. This CDR3 is 18 amino acids long. CDR1 is TSWWSYY, CDR2 QGS, per germline. The CDR3 protein is CALGEWRSDPVYTDKLIF. In DNA form, the CDR3 reads TGTGCTCTTGGGGAATGGCGATCGGATCCCGTGTACACCGATAAACTCATCTTT.

This clone was recorded a few times. TCRdb attributes to this sequence the protein of a much larger clone, which differs from the DNA translation at residue 3; a read error is likely, and the protein displayed is translated from the DNA. This chain uses TRDV2 with TRDJ1; D is possibly TRDD3 (6 bases). No J segment appears in TCRdb, so it was assigned here by matching the sequence to germline. The CDR3 runs 16 residues. Germline CDR1 is GEAIGNYY and CDR2 is EKD. For the CDR3, the DNA is TGTGCCCGTGACACCCTCACCCGGGGGACTCTCGATAAACTCATCTTT. Its translation: CARDTLTRGTLDKLIF.

This clone showed up just a few times. TCRdb records a much larger clone's protein for this DNA, with a difference at residue 7 that likely arises from a read error; the protein given is the translation of the DNA. This same CDR3 is encoded by further DNA sequences in the sample. This chain uses TRDV1 with TRDJ1; weak D call: TRDD2 (5 bases). Since TCRdb gives no J gene, matching the DNA to germline was used here to assign it. The CDR3 length is 16 residues. The V and J ends lost 8 bases and 2 bases respectively, with 21 bases between them. Germline V lookup: CDR1 TSWWSYY, CDR2 QGS. CDR3 in DNA: TGTGCTCTTCTAAAGGGGCGGCCTTCGGGAACCGATAAACTCATCTTT. As protein: CALLKGRPSGTDKLIF.

This clone has a handful of counts. A read error likely explains why the TCRdb protein, taken from a much larger clone, differs from this DNA's translation at residue 6; the protein shown is translated from the DNA. The chain links TRDV2 to TRDJ1, with 10 nucleotides matching TRDD3. V was clipped by 0 bases and J by 0 bases; unmatched bases: 21. The CDR3 sequence is 22 residues long. The germline V gene has CDR1 GEAIGNYY and CDR2 EKD. The DNA for the CDR3 is TGTGCCTGTGACACCAGGAGTTTGTATCGACTGGGGGATTTGGAATACACCGATAAACTCATCTTT. Translating gives CACDTRSLYRLGDLEYTDKLIF.